This T cell receptor (beta chain) stems from a study of identical twins. The study's findings and limits: With monozygotic twins, out-of-frame TCR alpha sharing exceeded what models estimated. Without tracking the same donors, conclusions rested on cross-sectional statistical analysis. Weaker excess twin sharing was observed in beta out-of-frame sequences.

There are 13 residues in the CDR3. Between the trimmed V and J ends, which lost 4 bases and 13 bases, there was a span of 17 bases. Looked up from germline, CDR1 is LGHDT and CDR2 is YNNKEL (reference sequence). Each CDR3 protein is one row after TCRdb ran MiXCR on the 5' RACE reads. The profile shows 1.5 million to 2 million distinct CDR3 sequences, about 32% of them singletons. Only one count was recorded for this clonotype. Its specificity is unknown. This clonotype originated in a newborn girl in good health. The sequencing sample was made of cord blood. The chain recombines TRBV3-1 with TRBJ2-4; D remains ambiguous. In nucleotides, the CDR3 is TGTGCCAGCAGCCCCCGACTGGTAGAAGAGCAGTACTTC. This sequence encodes CASSPRLVEEQYF. Full variable domain (remainder filled in from reference TRBV3-1 and TRBJ2-4): DTAVSQTPKYLVTQMGNDKSIKCEQNLGHDTMYWYKQDSKKFLKIMFSYNNKELIINETVPNRFSPKSPDKAHLNLHINSLELGDSAVYFCASSPRLVEEQYFGAGTRLSVL.